This T cell receptor beta chain was profiled in a study of T-cell memory formation after mild COVID-19. Across the whole study: The TCR clusters were mostly specific to one donor.

Study results and caveats: Among CD4+ contracting clones, most were CM and EM, and CD8+ ones EMRA.

The V end was cut by 5 bases, the J end by 4 bases, with 15 bases between. This CDR3 has 16 amino acids. Germline-derived CDR1 and CDR2 are SEHNR and FQNEAQ (reference sequence). On this clonotype: The antigen is undetermined.

TCRdb recomputed calls from the 5' RACE reads with MiXCR, one row per CDR3 protein. The sample lists hundreds of thousands of distinct CDR3 sequences; about 20% were seen once. This TCR was sampled from an adult woman who had mild COVID-19 (a few samples of this study predate the infection). Cell type and time point are not known. Sequencing was carried out using PBMCs or a T cell subset sorted from them (not recorded which). J is TRBJ1-6 and V is TRBV7-9, with a tentative D call TRBD1 (6 bases). CDR3: CASSTRETGYNSPLHF. The CDR3 DNA reads TGTGCCAGCAGCACCCGCGAAACAGGGTATAATTCACCCCTCCACTTT.